This section outlines one T cell receptor (beta chain) sequence together with its context. Its matching antigen is unknown. This specimen comes from a study of PD-1 blockade in classical Hodgkin lymphoma. Study conclusions and caveats: Patients newly diagnosed and complete responders had comparable baseline diversity.

The CDR3 runs to 15 residues. Each patient relapsed following autologous stem cell transplantation, and prior brentuximab vedotin exposure differed. Profiled with immunoSEQ multiplex PCR; TCRdb holds only in-frame clones, not every one. The table records 45,000 to 55,000 clones, 65% to 85% of them present only once. The material was peripheral blood mononuclear cells (PBMCs), obtained at baseline. This sequence originates from a human donor with classical Hodgkin lymphoma. The genes are TRBV21-1 and TRBJ2-3; the table calls TRBD2, which could not be checked here. TRBV21-1 is a documented pseudogene. The CDR3 is CASSKASGRTDTQYF. CDR3 nucleotide sequence: TGTGCCAGCAGCAAAGCGAGCGGGAGAACAGATACGCAGTATTTT.